This TCR beta chain was sequenced in a study of T cell repertoires in cytomegalovirus infection. Across the study: Matching HLA type, along with CMV infection, was indicated by public TCR beta signatures.

V lost 8 bases, J lost 2 bases, and 10 bases lay in between. CDR3 length: 12 amino acids. This clonotype appeared many times. Its matching antigen is unknown. Overall study results and limits: Identification of carriers of CMV plus the relevant HLA was performed using cumulative public TCR beta family frequency. Ex vivo, HLA-C-restricted CMV-specific TCR beta clonotypes prevailed over the rest of the response.

TCRdb analysed the reads with MiXCR anew, one entry per CDR3 protein. The sample carries 310,000 or so distinct CDR3 sequences, roughly 24% recorded once. The gene calls are TRBV12-3 or TRBV12-4 and TRBJ2-7, with D possibly TRBD1 on 6 matching bases. Material: PBMCs. The sequence was obtained from a human donor in good health (CMV status not recorded). Some clones in this sample may be carry-over from other donors' samples. CDR3 bases: TGTGCCAGCGGGCAGGGGACCTACGAGCAGTACTTC. Translating gives CASGQGTYEQYF.